The 28 T cell receptor beta chains below were found in one sample sequenced in a study of blood T cell repertoires in COVID-19. Data came from immunoSEQ multiplex PCR; TCRdb stores just in-frame clones and leaves some out. In the table there are under 250,000 clones, approximately 87% of which are singletons. The specimen was peripheral blood. These receptors all come from a man in his sixties with acute or convalescent COVID-19.

This sequence joins TRBV4-1 and TRBJ1-6; maybe TRBD1 (6 bases). The germline V and J ends were trimmed by 2 bases and 5 bases, with 19 bases remaining between them. This CDR3 has 18 amino acids. CDR1 and CDR2 from the germline V gene are MGHRA and YSYEKL. The CDR3 is CASSQFPGHEGDNSPLHF. In DNA form, the CDR3 reads TGCGCCAGCAGCCAATTCCCGGGACATGAGGGAGATAATTCACCCCTCCACTTT.

The CDR3 loop reads CASSLAKQETQYF. CDR3 nucleotides: TGTGCCAGCAGCTTAGCCAAACAAGAGACCCAGTACTTC. The chain recombines TRBV7-2 with TRBJ2-5; D is ambiguous. V gave up 0 bases and J gave up 2 bases, with 4 bases separating them. CDR1 is SGHTA and CDR2 is FQGNSA in the germline V gene. The CDR3 sequence is 13 residues long.

The chain links TRBV30 to TRBJ1-2; TRBD1 agrees at 7 bases. The CDR3 has 14 residues. Germline V gives CDR1 GTSNPN, CDR2 SVGIG (reference sequence). Trimming took 3 bases from V and 4 from J; bases not matched to a gene: 8. This CDR3 is CAWSGTEKLYGYTF. The CDR3 DNA is TGTGCCTGGAGCGGGACAGAGAAGCTCTATGGCTACACCTTC.

The rearrangement uses TRBV11-1 and TRBJ2-1; the match to TRBD1 covers 9 bases. The ends lost 4 bases at V and 5 bases at J; junction bases unmatched: 9. The CDR3 runs to 16 residues. Germline values: CDR1 SGHAT, CDR2 FQDESV (reference sequence). The CDR3 DNA reads as TGTGCCAGCAGCTCTCCGGGGACAGGGAACGACAATGAGCAGTTCTTC. The encoded protein is CASSSPGTGNDNEQFF.

This chain links TRBV30 with TRBJ1-5; 9 bases agree with TRBD1. J lost 13 bases, V lost 5 bases, and 9 bases had no gene match. Germline lookup yields CDR1 GTSNPN and CDR2 SVGIG (reference sequence). The CDR3 is 12 amino acids. The CDR3 nucleotides read TGTGCCTGGGGTAACAGGGGGCCCTCGCAGCATTTT. It specifies CAWGNRGPSQHF.

The chain employs TRBV4-2 and TRBJ1-1, with 9 bases matching TRBD1. V shed 1 base, J shed 7 bases, and the junction held 7 bases outside the gene matches. The germline gives CDR1 LGHNA, CDR2 YNFKEQ. This CDR3 is built from 15 residues. The CDR3 here is CASSQVSGQGLEAFF. For the CDR3, the DNA is TGTGCCAGCAGCCAAGTATCGGGACAGGGTCTTGAAGCTTTCTTT.

The V call is TRBV5-1, the J call TRBJ1-4; D is ambiguous. The CDR3 spans 17 residues. Per germline, CDR1 SGHRS and CDR2 YFSETQ. Trimming shortened V by 0 bases and J by 0 bases, and 12 bases separated the two germline ends. The CDR3 DNA is TGCGCCAGCAGCTTGGAGCCAGCGGGTGCAACTAATGAAAAACTGTTTTTT. Its translation: CASSLEPAGATNEKLFF.

This clone was seen only once. V is TRBV9 and J is TRBJ2-3, with TRBD2 matching 14 bases. With V trimmed by 4 bases and J by 3 bases, 7 bases remained unmatched. CDR1 is SGDLS, CDR2 YYNGEE, per germline. The CDR3 sequence is 17 residues long. The CDR3 protein is CASSPQGLAGGTDTQYF. The CDR3 DNA sequence: TGTGCCAGCAGCCCCCAAGGACTAGCGGGAGGAACAGATACGCAGTATTTT.

This sequence joins TRBV7-2 and TRBJ2-1; a weak D match, TRBD2 (5 bases). CDR3 length equals 14 residues. The ends were cut back, 4 bases at V and 8 bases at J, with 15 bases in the middle. Germline V lookup: CDR1 SGHTA, CDR2 FQGNSA. The CDR3 DNA follows: TGTGCCAGCAGCTCCCAGTCTAGCCCCGATGAGCAGTTCTTC. It yields the protein CASSSQSSPDEQFF.

The chain links TRBV7-3 to TRBJ2-3; a weak D match, TRBD2 (5 bases). Germline V gene sequence: CDR1 SGHTA, CDR2 FQGTGA. Trimming stripped 1 base from V and 6 bases from J, with 17 bases between. CDR3 size: 16 residues. The CDR3 loop is CASSLNGAHTRDTQYF. The CDR3 region has the DNA TGTGCCAGCAGCTTAAATGGCGCCCACACTAGGGATACGCAGTATTTT.

This clone appeared a single time. The CDR3, as DNA: TGCGCCAGCAGCCCACGGGACAGCCACGAGCAGTACTTC. Its translation is CASSPRDSHEQYF. V usage is TRBV5-1 and J usage is TRBJ2-7; TRBD1 agrees at 7 bases. The J segment lost 5 bases and the V segment lost 4 bases, leaving 6 bases of the junction unmatched. The CDR3 covers 13 residues. The germline V gene has CDR1 SGHRS and CDR2 YFSETQ.

The V and J genes are TRBV29-1 and TRBJ2-5; possible D gene TRBD2, 7 bases. The V end was cut by 6 bases, the J end by 4 bases, with 12 bases between. CDR3 size: 12 residues. The germline CDR1 and CDR2 sequences are SQVTM and ANQGSEA. The CDR3: CSVNREGETQYF. CDR3 DNA: TGCAGCGTGAACAGGGAGGGAGAGACCCAGTACTTC.

The CDR3 bases are TGTGCCGGAGGGACAGACCGGGACGGCGGCGATCAGCCCCAGCATTTT. It codes for CAGGTDRDGGDQPQHF. The chain carries TRBV19 and TRBJ1-5; 7 bases map to TRBD1. Germline V CDR1 and CDR2: LNHDA, SQIVND (reference sequence). CDR3 size: 16 residues. The V gene end was trimmed by 11 bases and the J gene end by 5 bases; junction bases not matched to a gene: 18.

The V and J genes are TRBV27 and TRBJ2-7; weak D call: TRBD2 (6 bases). The germline V and J ends were trimmed by 5 bases and 3 bases, with 14 bases remaining between them. The CDR3 is 14 amino acids. CDR1 is MNHEY and CDR2 is SMNVEV in the germline V gene (reference sequence). The CDR3 region has the DNA TGTGCCAGCAGTCCACTGGGACTTAACTACGAGCAGTACTTC. Its translation is CASSPLGLNYEQYF.

V and J are TRBV30 and TRBJ2-7; 11 bases are shared with TRBD1. The CDR3 sequence is 16 residues long. Germline CDR1 is GTSNPN and CDR2 is SVGIG (reference sequence). V was clipped by 1 base and J by 4 bases; unmatched bases: 9. DNA for the CDR3: TGTGCCTGGAGTGAGGGACAGGGGGACGCGGGGTACGAGCAGTACTTC. Its protein product is CAWSEGQGDAGYEQYF. Using reference TRBV30 and TRBJ2-7 for the parts outside the CDR3, the full variable domain is SQTIHQWPATLVQPVGSPLSLECTVEGTSNPNLYWYRQAAGRGLQLLFYSVGIGQISSEVPQNLSASRPQDRQFILSSKKLLLSDSGFYLCAWSEGQGDAGYEQYFGPGTRLTVT.

CDR3 in DNA: TGTGCCAGCAGCCAAGGGGCCTTGCGGGACCTATTCTTC. It yields the protein CASSQGALRDLFF. The chain has TRBV3-1 (or the pseudogene TRBV3-2) and TRBJ2-1, with TRBD2 as a possible D gene (6 bases). Deletions cut 1 base from V and 16 bases from J, with 17 bases between. The germline CDR1 and CDR2 sequences are LGHDT and YNNKEL (reference sequence). There are 13 residues in the CDR3.

The chain joins TRBV6-6 to TRBJ2-7; D ambiguous. The CDR3 contains 14 residues. Trimming left V 0 bases short and J 1 base short, with 7 bases between. Germline V gives CDR1 MNHNY, CDR2 SVGAGI (reference sequence). The CDR3 DNA sequence: TGTGCCAGCAGTTACTCGTACTCTTCCTACGAGCAGTACTTC. Translation gives CASSYSYSSYEQYF.

CDR3 protein: CASSPRTGSRETQYF. The CDR3 nucleotides read TGTGCCAGCAGTCCCCGGACGGGATCCAGGGAGACCCAGTACTTC. The chain has TRBV6-5 and TRBJ2-5, with D maybe TRBD2 (5 bases). V was clipped by 5 bases and J by 5 bases, with 18 bases between them. Per the germline V gene, CDR1 is MNHEY and CDR2 is SVGAGI. The CDR3 is 15 amino acids.

The chain joins TRBV10-3 to TRBJ1-4; tentative D call: TRBD1 (5 bases). Germline loops: CDR1 ENHRY, CDR2 SYGVKD. This CDR3 contains 13 residues. V shed 0 bases and J shed 7 bases, with 6 bases lying between them. The CDR3 reads CAISESGREKLFF. The CDR3 DNA follows: TGTGCCATCAGTGAGTCGGGGCGTGAAAAACTGTTTTTT.

Only one count was recorded for this clone. The V call is TRBV6-2 or TRBV6-3, the J call TRBJ2-7, with D maybe TRBD2 (5 bases). Germline CDR1 is MNHEY and CDR2 is SVGEGT. The ends were cut back, 2 bases at V and 6 bases at J, with 17 bases in the middle. The CDR3 spans 15 residues. The CDR3 sequence is CASSYGPAAEGEQYF. The CDR3 DNA reads as TGTGCCAGCAGTTACGGACCAGCGGCCGAGGGCGAGCAGTACTTC.

A few counts support this clone. V gene TRBV5-8 combines with J gene TRBJ1-6; D uncertain. V lost 3 bases to trimming and J lost 5 bases, with 12 bases between them. The CDR3 extends over 15 amino acids. Germline V gene sequence: CDR1 SGHTS, CDR2 YDEGEE. For the CDR3, the DNA is TGTGCCAGCAGCTATTCCGGGCGGGATAATTCACCCCTCCACTTT. Amino acids: CASSYSGRDNSPLHF. Full variable domain (remainder filled in from reference TRBV5-8 and TRBJ1-6): EAGVTQSPTHLIKTRGQQATLRCSPISGHTSVYWYQQALGLGLQFLLWYDEGEERNRGNFPPRFSGRQFPNYSSELNVNALELEDSALYLCASSYSGRDNSPLHFGNGTRLTVT.

J is TRBJ2-1 and V is TRBV30, with 8 bases matching TRBD1. CDR3 length equals 13 residues. With V trimmed by 4 bases and J by 6 bases, 5 bases remained unmatched. The germline CDR1 and CDR2 sequences are GTSNPN and SVGIG (reference sequence). CDR3 nucleotide sequence: TGTGCCTGGAAGGTGACAGGGGTCAATGAGCAGTTCTTC. Translated, it gives CAWKVTGVNEQFF.

J is TRBJ2-7 and V is TRBV4-1; 14 nucleotides match TRBD2. The V gene end was trimmed by 4 bases and the J gene end by 6 bases; junction bases not matched to a gene: 2. This CDR3 is 14 amino acids long. CDR1 MGHRA and CDR2 YSYEKL come from the germline V gene. In DNA form, the CDR3 reads TGCGCCAGCAGCCGAGGACTAGCGGGAGGCGAGCAGTACTTC. It specifies CASSRGLAGGEQYF.

The rearrangement links TRBV28 to TRBJ2-7; 8 nucleotides line up with TRBD1. The length of the CDR3 is 11 residues. Trimming took 5 bases from V and 8 from J; bases not matched to a gene: 2. Germline CDR1 is MDHEN and CDR2 is SYDVKM. Here the CDR3 reads CASSDRGKQYF. For the CDR3, the DNA is TGTGCCAGCAGTGACAGGGGAAAGCAGTACTTC.

The table lists this clone with a few counts. This chain uses TRBV28 with TRBJ2-2; no clear D gene. Between the trimmed V and J ends, which lost 5 bases and 6 bases, there was a span of 10 bases. Germline CDR1 MDHEN, CDR2 SYDVKM. The CDR3 runs 13 residues. The CDR3 sequence is CASSPVVAGELFF. CDR3 coding DNA: TGTGCCAGCAGTCCCGTTGTCGCCGGGGAGCTGTTTTTT.

This clone appeared a single time. This chain joins TRBV5-1 and TRBJ2-5; TRBD2 agrees at 10 bases. This CDR3 is built from 15 residues. V was pared by 0 bases and J by 4 bases, with 3 bases of the junction left unmatched. Germline CDR1 reads SGHRS; CDR2 reads YFSETQ. The CDR3 loop reads CASSLEAGGLETQYF. DNA for the CDR3: TGCGCCAGCAGCTTGGAAGCGGGAGGGCTAGAGACCCAGTACTTC.

This clone was counted once. The chain combines TRBV30 with TRBJ2-7; D gene unclear. Germline CDR1 GTSNPN, CDR2 SVGIG (reference sequence). Between the trimmed V and J ends, which lost 4 bases and 0 bases, there was a span of 13 bases. The CDR3 sequence is 14 residues long. The CDR3 nucleotides read TGTGCCTGGATTCCCCCCTCGGGCTCCTACGAGCAGTACTTC. It translates to CAWIPPSGSYEQYF.

The genes are TRBV27 and TRBJ1-2; 10 nucleotides line up with TRBD1. J gave up 6 bases and V 5 bases, and 12 bases lay outside the gene matches. There are 16 residues in the CDR3. Germline V lookup: CDR1 MNHEY, CDR2 SMNVEV (reference sequence). CDR3 residues: CASSTPTGGANDGYTF. The DNA of the CDR3 is TGTGCCAGCAGTACACCGACAGGGGGCGCGAATGATGGCTACACCTTC.